This TCR beta chain was captured in a study of vaccination effects on CD4 cells after COVID-19. Antigen-specific CD4+ T cell clonotypes were called by their expansion after viral peptide-pool culture in ViraFEST. Culture lasted about 11 days before CD4+ T cell isolation. Prior SARS-CoV-2 infection was absent in the vaccine recipients, as shown by negative nucleocapsid antibodies. This CDR3 has 14 residues. Trimming stripped 0 bases from V and 5 bases from J, with 11 bases between. Clones were sequenced by immunoSEQ multiplex PCR, and TCRdb holds only the in-frame ones, with some missing. The sample records 20,000 to 25,000 clones, about 68% being singletons. Study-level findings and limits: Late post-vaccination, clones induced by infection and those induced by vaccine underwent marked clonal contraction.

Remarks on this clone: Its antigen is as yet unknown.

This chain uses TRBV23-1 with TRBJ2-7; D is tentatively TRBD1 or TRBD2 (6 bases each). TRBV23-1 is an ORF; its function is uncertain. The TCR originated in a human donor who received a COVID-19 vaccine. Sequenced material: CD4+ T cells from PBMCs cultured with HCoV-NL63 spike peptides, taken before COVID-19 vaccination. The CDR3 nucleotides are TGCGCCAGCAGTCAATCAGGGGGGAACCACGAGCAGTACTTC. Translated: CASSQSGGNHEQYF.